Each of the 2 T cell receptor beta chains below was sequenced from the same sample in a study of neurological immune-mediated disorders. TCRdb re-derived calls from the 5' RACE reads in MiXCR, one entry per CDR3 protein. The top ten clones hold approximately 1.6% of a sample with 45,000 to 60,000 distinct CDR3 sequences, around 3.9% of them seen once. The specimen was PBMCs. The receptors stem from a man in his thirties or forties with multiple sclerosis.

The table lists this clonotype with a few counts. The genes are TRBV5-1 and TRBJ1-4, with 7 bases lining up with TRBD1. Germline lookup yields CDR1 SGHRS and CDR2 YFSETQ. The CDR3 spans 16 residues. V was clipped by 4 bases and J by 7 bases; unmatched bases: 13. This chain's CDR3 is CASSPGGQGGREKLFF. CDR3 nucleotide sequence: TGCGCCAGCAGCCCCGGGGGGCAGGGGGGACGTGAAAAACTGTTTTTT.

On this clonotype itself: This sequence may be a read error, since a much larger clone differs from it by one base. The rearrangement links TRBV6-1 to TRBJ2-6; D may be TRBD1 or TRBD2 (5 bases each). Germline V gene data show CDR1 as MNHNS and CDR2 as SASEGT. The CDR3 covers 17 residues. The CDR3 sequence: CASSLPGAGVGAKVLTF. The CDR3 DNA reads as TGTGCCAGCAGTCTCCCGGGTGCCGGGGTTGGGGCCAAAGTCCTGACTTTC.